Listed below are T cell receptor beta chains from one sample, sequenced in a study of cytomegalovirus exposure and HLA in healthy donors. Only in-frame clones appear in the TCRdb table, and some are missing; sequencing was by immunoSEQ multiplex PCR. This table lists around 150,000 clones. The sequenced material came from PBMCs. These receptors all stem from a woman aged 60-70 years in good health and CMV-seronegative. The CDR3 runs from the conserved cysteine through the conserved F or W.

TRBJ1-4 TRBV9 CASSVGPGDEKLFF
TRBJ1-6 TRBV7-2 CASSLNRVGGSPLHF
TRBJ1-2 TRBV5-5 CASGGQANYGYTF
TRBJ1-5 TRBV19 CASSTRTGGGQPQHF
TRBJ2-5 TRBV14 CASSQDAGMETQYF
TRBJ2-1 TRBV7-8 CASSWGTGPYNEQFF
TRBJ2-3 TRBV6-5 CASSMYGGMEDTQYF
TRBJ2-7 TRBV6-5 CASSRYRGLEYEQYF
TRBJ2-3 TRBV6-6 CATSRSGPSTDTQYF
TRBJ2-3 TRBV7-8 CASSLGLAGGHAGTQYF
TRBJ2-1 TRBV9 CASSVDGSTNEQFF
TRBJ2-1 TRBV5-1 CASSASGGPEFF
TRBJ2-1 TRBV4-2 CASSLMIGGYNEQFF
TRBJ1-5 TRBV4-3 CASSQDFRGGVNQPQHF
TRBJ2-2 TRBV6-5 CASSPLPGTGELFF
TRBJ1-3 TRBV19 CASSPEPFYSGNTIYF
TRBJ1-2 TRBV15 CATSQTEVGYTF
TRBJ2-1 TRBV27 CASTPQDRAVGNEQFF
TRBJ2-5 TRBV7-2 CASSSPGGLETQYF
- TRBV5-6 CASSFTGYEQYF
TRBJ2-7 TRBV7-2 CASTGTGNYEQYF
TRBJ1-2 TRBV5-1 CASSLVPGQLNPYTF
TRBJ2-7 TRBV29-1 CSVAPDSSTEQYF
TRBJ2-2 TRBV2 CASRRENTGELFF
TRBJ2-5 TRBV7-9 CASSLASGSQETQYF
TRBJ1-4 TRBV2 CASSTGGGEKLFF
TRBJ2-1 TRBV5-1 CASSFGRGDYNEQFF
TRBJ2-7 TRBV9 CASSVGLAGALEQYF
TRBJ1-5 TRBV27 CASSFLSPTGLGNQPQHF
TRBJ2-1 TRBV18 CASSPQGEGQFF
TRBJ1-2 TRBV9 CASSVGQGNSGANYGYTF
TRBJ1-2 TRBV2 CASSEDRVRGYTF
TRBJ2-7 TRBV5-6 CASSLLGTSTLYEQYF
TRBJ2-1 TRBV4-2 CASSGPGLAGGNEQFF
TRBJ1-3 TRBV5-4 CASSLGGEVISGNTIYF
TRBJ2-5 TRBV7-8 CASSFGETQYF
TRBJ1-2 TRBV7-3 CASSPGTGYGYTF